The table lists the clone carrying this TCR beta chain with many counts. The data were obtained in a study of read filtering for tumor transcriptome and immune sequencing. CDR1 KGHDR and CDR2 SFDVKD come from the germline V gene. Trimming left V 0 bases short and J 1 base short, with 11 bases between. The CDR3 contains 17 residues. The library was built from about 370 ng RNA with molecular barcoded adaptors for alpha/delta and beta/gamma chains. TCRdb re-called the reads with MiXCR, one entry per CDR3 protein. The data hold some 140,000 distinct CDR3 sequences, with approximately 13% observed a single time.

This rearrangement joins TRBV24-1 to TRBJ2-2, with a weak D call TRBD2 (6 bases). The TCR sequence derives from a donor at least 40 years old with multiple myeloma. Sample: a population of CD138-negative cells sorted from bone marrow. The chain's CDR3 is CATSDLGRAGNTGELFF. The CDR3 DNA sequence: TGTGCCACCAGTGATTTGGGGAGAGCGGGGAACACCGGGGAGCTGTTTTTT.